The 27 T cell receptor beta chains below come from one sample, sequenced in a study of cytomegalovirus exposure and HLA in healthy donors. PCR primers comprised 60 Vbeta and 13 Jbeta primers. Libraries were prepared by immunoSEQ multiplex PCR; TCRdb keeps only in-frame clonotypes and omits some of them. The profile shows under 200,000 clones, roughly 80% of them singletons. Sequencing was carried out using PBMCs. The receptor set was obtained from a human donor in good health.

The chain has TRBV1 and TRBJ2-3; the table's D gene call, TRBD2, was not cross checked with the DNA. TRBV1 is termed a pseudogene. The CDR3 consists of 15 residues. In DNA, the CDR3 is TGCACCAGCAGCAGGCGGGGGGCCAGCACAGATACGCAGTATTTT. It is translated as CTSSRRGASTDTQYF.

This chain uses TRBV5-1 with TRBJ2-5; 8 bases agree with TRBD2. The CDR3 runs to 16 residues. The germline gives CDR1 SGHRS, CDR2 YFSETQ. V gave up 0 bases and J gave up 1 base; unmatched junction bases: 5. The CDR3 region has the DNA TGCGCCAGCAGCTTGGCCACTAGCGGTGCCCAAGAGACCCAGTACTTC. Translation gives CASSLATSGAQETQYF.

The V call is TRBV9, the J call TRBJ1-2; 7 positions agree with TRBD1. V shed 3 bases, J shed 2 bases, and the junction held 4 bases outside the gene matches. The germline gives CDR1 SGDLS, CDR2 YYNGEE. The CDR3 length is 14 residues. The CDR3: CASSGTGENYGYTF. In DNA, the CDR3 is TGTGCCAGCAGCGGCACAGGGGAGAACTATGGCTACACCTTC.

In this sample, this clone turned up a few times. The chain has TRBV6-7 and TRBJ1-2; D is unresolved. TRBV6-7 is an open reading frame whose function is uncertain. The CDR3 runs 13 residues. V was pared by 7 bases and J by 3 bases, with 12 bases between. The CDR3 sequence: CASTIQLDYGYTF. The CDR3 DNA sequence: TGTGCCAGCACCATACAGCTTGACTATGGCTACACCTTC.

The chain has TRBV10-3 and TRBJ1-1; D remains unclear. The CDR3 is made up of 16 amino acids. V gave up 6 bases and J gave up 0 bases, with 17 bases separating them. Germline lookup yields CDR1 ENHRY and CDR2 SYGVKD. The chain's CDR3 is CAIRTTSTDMNTEAFF. The CDR3 bases are TGTGCCATCAGAACGACATCAACAGATATGAACACTGAAGCTTTCTTT.

This chain links TRBV6-5 with TRBJ2-5, with 7 bases identical to TRBD2. The CDR3 has 15 amino acids. The germline V gene has CDR1 MNHEY and CDR2 SVGAGI. The trim removed 4 bases at V and 5 bases at J, leaving 10 bases unmatched. DNA of the CDR3: TGTGCCAGCAGTTCGGGAGCGGGAATTAGGGAGACCCAGTACTTC. Protein product: CASSSGAGIRETQYF.

The gene calls are TRBV27 and TRBJ2-1; TRBD1 matches 10 bases. After removal of 5 bases from V and 9 bases from J, the junction contained 10 bases not matched to a gene. The CDR3 is 15 residues long. CDR1 is MNHEY, CDR2 SMNVEV, per germline (reference sequence). In DNA form, the CDR3 reads TGTGCCAGCAGTGAGACAGGGGGCGATTTGTGTGAGCAGTTCTTC. This sequence encodes CASSETGGDLCEQFF.

CDR3 nucleotides: TGTGCCAGCAGTGGGGGGGGTGCGAATGGCTACACCTTC. Translation: CASSGGGANGYTF. The chain links TRBV27 to TRBJ1-2; D is possibly TRBD1 (5 bases). This CDR3 is built from 13 residues. Germline-derived CDR1 and CDR2 are MNHEY and SMNVEV (reference sequence). Trimming stripped 5 bases from V and 6 bases from J, with 13 bases between.

A single count supports this clone. This sequence joins TRBV7-8 and TRBJ1-4; TRBD1 agrees at 11 bases. Germline lookup yields CDR1 SGHVS and CDR2 FQNEAQ. J was trimmed by 2 bases and V by 1 base; bases with no gene match: 6. This CDR3 region has 18 residues. The CDR3 sequence: CASSLGTGGSSTNEKLFF. CDR3 nucleotide sequence: TGTGCCAGCAGCTTAGGGACAGGGGGCTCTTCCACTAATGAAAAACTGTTTTTT. Based on the CDR3 plus reference TRBV7-8 and TRBJ1-4, the full variable domain is GAGVSQSPRYKVAKRGQDVALRCDPISGHVSLFWYQQALGQGPEFLTYFQNEAQLDKSGLPSDRFFAERPEGSVSTLKIQRTQQEDSAVYLCASSLGTGGSSTNEKLFFGSGTQLSVL.

The chain recombines TRBV4-2 with TRBJ2-6; D may be TRBD1 (6 bases). V gave up 1 base and J gave up 4 bases, with 11 bases separating them. Germline V gives CDR1 LGHNA, CDR2 YNFKEQ. This CDR3 has 16 amino acids. The DNA of the CDR3 is TGTGCCAGCAGCCAAGTTCAGGGGCTAGGGGCCAACGTCCTGACTTTC. Its protein is CASSQVQGLGANVLTF.

J is TRBJ2-2 and V is TRBV11-1, with 7 positions matching TRBD1. V lost 5 bases to trimming and J lost 6 bases; unmatched junction nucleotides: 3. The CDR3 spans 13 residues. Germline CDR1 and CDR2: SGHAT and FQDESV (reference sequence). The CDR3 DNA follows: TGTGCCAGCAGCCAACAGGGGCCCGGGGAGCTGTTTTTT. Amino acid sequence: CASSQQGPGELFF.

The rearrangement joins TRBV7-2 to TRBJ2-5, with TRBD1 as a possible D gene (5 bases). Matching the DNA end better, TRBJ2-7 makes the J call doubtful. Germline assignment: CDR1 SGHTA and CDR2 FQGNSA. CDR3 size: 15 residues. The CDR3 sequence is CASRPKGLRLYEQYF. The CDR3 nucleotides read TGTGCCAGCAGACCGAAGGGGCTGCGGCTCTACGAGCAGTACTTC.

The chain couples TRBV27 to TRBJ2-7, with 9 bases lining up with TRBD1. CDR3 size: 15 residues. Germline assignment: CDR1 MNHEY and CDR2 SMNVEV (reference sequence). J was trimmed by 2 bases and V by 3 bases; bases with no gene match: 5. CDR3 protein: CASSFARDRAYEQYF. CDR3 DNA sequence: TGTGCCAGCAGTTTCGCCCGGGACAGGGCCTACGAGCAGTACTTC.

As to this clone: Germline and junction disagree at one end, which may indicate a read error. The chain has TRBV15 and TRBJ1-2; tentatively, D is TRBD1 (6 bases). Germline V gene sequence: CDR1 LNHNV, CDR2 YYDKDF (reference sequence). This CDR3 spans 15 amino acids. CDR3 nucleotides: TGTGCCACCAGCAGAGACAAGACAGGTTCCTATGACTACACCTTC. Protein: CATSRDKTGSYDYTF.

The rearrangement links TRBV19 to TRBJ1-5, with 12 bases aligning to TRBD1. Germline values: CDR1 LNHDA, CDR2 SQIVND (reference sequence). The trim removed 5 bases at V and 5 bases at J, leaving 4 bases unmatched. This CDR3 is 15 amino acids long. The CDR3 here is CASSGTGGLYQPQHF. CDR3 coding DNA: TGTGCCAGTAGTGGGACAGGGGGCTTGTATCAGCCCCAGCATTTT. Using reference TRBV19 and TRBJ1-5 for the parts outside the CDR3, the full variable domain is DGGITQSPKYLFRKEGQNVTLSCEQNLNHDAMYWYRQDPGQGLRLIYYSQIVNDFQKGDIAEGYSVSREKKESFPLTVTSAQKNPTAFYLCASSGTGGLYQPQHFGDGTRLSIL.

The V gene is TRBV27, the J gene TRBJ2-5; TRBD2 matches 11 bases. The junction had 9 bases not matched to a gene; V was cut back by 8 bases and J by 4 bases. This CDR3 contains 15 residues. Germline lookup yields CDR1 MNHEY and CDR2 SMNVEV (reference sequence). The CDR3 spells CASGIAGGTIETQYF. CDR3 sequence (DNA): TGTGCCAGCGGGATAGCGGGGGGGACCATAGAGACCCAGTACTTC.

In regard to this clone: The sample holds other DNA sequences that translate to the same CDR3. The CDR3 nucleotides read TGTGCCAGCAGCCGCACAGGGAACACTGAAGCTTTCTTT. This codes for CASSRTGNTEAFF. This chain uses TRBV6-5 with TRBJ1-1; weak D call: TRBD1 (5 bases). The germline V gene encodes CDR1 MNHEY and CDR2 SVGAGI. The CDR3 has 13 amino acids. The V and J ends lost 6 bases and 1 base respectively, with 9 bases between them.

The chain has TRBV5-4 and TRBJ2-7; 7 bases are a match to TRBD1. The CDR3 loop spans 13 amino acids. Trimming cost V 4 bases and J 4 bases; bases outside gene matches: 5. CDR1 is SGHNT and CDR2 is YYREEE in the germline V gene (reference sequence). Here the CDR3 reads CASSPGDSYEQYF. The CDR3 DNA reads TGTGCCAGCAGCCCCGGGGACAGTTACGAGCAGTACTTC.

The V call is TRBV5-5, the J call TRBJ2-7, with 7 bases lining up with TRBD2. Trimming cost V 1 base and J 2 bases; bases outside gene matches: 6. Germline V gene data show CDR1 as SGHKS and CDR2 as YYEKEE (reference sequence). This CDR3 is 15 amino acids long. The CDR3 DNA reads TGTGCCAGCAGCTTGAGCACTAGCGAGCCCTACGAGCAGTACTTC. Translated: CASSLSTSEPYEQYF.

The chain recombines TRBV11-2 with TRBJ2-3, with D perhaps TRBD2 (5 bases). The CDR3 contains 15 residues. Germline loops: CDR1 SGHAT, CDR2 FQNNGV. The V and J ends lost 1 base and 4 bases respectively, with 12 bases between them. The CDR3 region has the DNA TGTGCCAGCAGCTTAGCAGGTGTTAGCGCAGATACGCAGTATTTT. Residues: CASSLAGVSADTQYF.

This chain uses TRBV4-2 with TRBJ2-7; TRBD2 matches 12 bases. Trimming removed 5 bases from V and 7 bases from J; junction bases left unmatched: 12. The CDR3 runs 16 residues. The germline CDR1 and CDR2 sequences are LGHNA and YNFKEQ. The CDR3 nucleotides read TGTGCCAGCAGCAACCCCACTAGCGGGGGGCCGTTAGAGCAGTACTTC. This encodes CASSNPTSGGPLEQYF.

This CDR3 reads CASSAGGYEYGEQYF. CDR3 in DNA: TGTGCCAGCAGCGCCGGGGGATACGAATACGGCGAGCAGTACTTC. J is TRBJ2-7 and V is TRBV9, with D possibly matching TRBD2 (6 bases). Trimming shortened V by 3 bases and J by 6 bases, and 19 bases separated the two germline ends. The CDR3 covers 15 residues. Germline loops: CDR1 SGDLS, CDR2 YYNGEE.

This chain links TRBV6-5 with TRBJ2-3, with 8 bases lining up with TRBD1. The V gene's germline CDR1 is MNHEY and CDR2 SVGAGI. The CDR3 covers 15 residues. V lost 7 bases to trimming and J lost 2 bases; unmatched junction nucleotides: 8. In nucleotides, the CDR3 is TGTGCCAGCACCCCTGGGGACAGGAACACAGATACGCAGTATTTT. This translates into CASTPGDRNTDTQYF.

The genes are TRBV7-9 and TRBJ1-1; possibly TRBD1 for D (6 bases). The CDR3 runs 16 residues. Deletions cut 4 bases from V and 3 bases from J, with 18 bases between. Germline CDR1 SEHNR, CDR2 FQNEAQ (reference sequence). The DNA of the CDR3 is TGTGCCAGCAGCTCGACGGGCAGGGGAAGGGACACTGAAGCTTTCTTT. It translates to CASSSTGRGRDTEAFF.

The chain joins TRBV7-2 to TRBJ1-1; D possibly corresponds to TRBD1 (6 bases). Germline CDR1 reads SGHTA; CDR2 reads FQGNSA. The length of the CDR3 is 13 residues. The V and J ends lost 2 bases and 7 bases respectively, with 11 bases between them. CDR3 protein: CASSLYRESEAFF. CDR3 coding DNA: TGTGCCAGCAGCTTATACAGGGAGAGTGAAGCTTTCTTT.

V gene TRBV7-6 combines with J gene TRBJ2-1; 7 positions match TRBD1. This CDR3 has 15 amino acids. From germline, CDR1 is SGHVS and CDR2 FNYEAQ. V lost 2 bases to trimming and J lost 2 bases; unmatched junction nucleotides: 3. In nucleotides, the CDR3 is TGTGCCAGCAGCTTATCGGGACAGCCCTACAATGAGCAGTTCTTC. It yields the protein CASSLSGQPYNEQFF. Variable domain in full (rest from reference TRBV7-6 and TRBJ2-1): GAGVSQSPRYKVTKRGQDVALRCDPISGHVSLYWYRQALGQGPEFLTYFNYEAQQDKSGLPNDRFSAERPEGSISTLTIQRTEQRDSAMYRCASSLSGQPYNEQFFGPGTRLTVL.

CDR3 nucleotide sequence: TGTGCCAGCAGTTTTCAGGGGGTCGGGGCCAACGTCCTGACTTTC. It yields the protein CASSFQGVGANVLTF. This chain connects TRBV6-5 to TRBJ2-6; 7 bases are a match to TRBD1. The CDR3 spans 15 residues. V was pared by 4 bases and J by 4 bases, with 4 bases of the junction left unmatched. The germline V gene has CDR1 MNHEY and CDR2 SVGAGI.